The 6 T cell receptor beta chains presented below share a single source sample, sequenced in a study of blood T cell repertoires in COVID-19. TCRdb's table, derived via immunoSEQ multiplex PCR, lists solely in-frame clones and lacks some. Among some 120,000 clones listed, around 87% were seen once. Input material: peripheral blood. Receptors originate from a man aged 45 to 65 with acute or convalescent COVID-19.

V and J are TRBV6-8 and TRBJ2-1; the match to TRBD2 covers 9 bases. CDR3 length equals 15 residues. Germline V gene lookup returns CDR1 MNHGY and CDR2 SAAAGT. V shed 8 bases, J shed 1 base, and the junction held 6 bases outside the gene matches. The CDR3 coding sequence is TGTGCCAGCGAAGCAACTAGCGGGTCCTACAATGAGCAGTTCTTC. This encodes CASEATSGSYNEQFF.

Comments on this clone: The sample holds other DNA sequences that translate to the same CDR3. This CDR3 reads CASSYSHSGNTIYF. CDR3 DNA: TGTGCCAGCAGTTACAGCCACTCTGGAAACACCATATATTTT. The chain uses TRBV6-5 and TRBJ1-3; D remains ambiguous. Trimming removed 2 bases from V and 0 bases from J, with 5 bases in between. Germline loops: CDR1 MNHEY, CDR2 SVGAGI. The CDR3 extends over 14 amino acids.

This rearrangement joins TRBV7-9 to TRBJ2-3; 10 bases map to TRBD2. The length of the CDR3 is 17 residues. The trim removed 3 bases at V and 2 bases at J, leaving 8 bases unmatched. CDR1 is SEHNR, CDR2 FQNEAQ, per germline (reference sequence). This CDR3 is CASSFLRLAGPTDTQYF. The CDR3 DNA reads as TGTGCCAGCAGCTTCCTGAGACTAGCGGGCCCCACAGATACGCAGTATTTT.

The gene calls are TRBV5-1 and TRBJ2-3, with TRBD1 as a possible D gene (5 bases). V was shortened by 4 bases and J by 1 base, with 7 bases between the two germline ends. The CDR3 loop spans 13 amino acids. Germline V lookup: CDR1 SGHRS, CDR2 YFSETQ. CDR3 coding DNA: TGCGCCAGCAGCCTACAGGGCACAGATACGCAGTATTTT. Its translation is CASSLQGTDTQYF.

This rearrangement joins TRBV19 to TRBJ2-5; 10 bases agree with TRBD1. With 4 bases clipped from V and 4 bases from J, the junction kept 3 bases outside the gene matches. The CDR3 is 14 residues long. Germline V gene sequence: CDR1 LNHDA, CDR2 SQIVND (reference sequence). CDR3 bases: TGTGCCAGTAGTACGACAGGGGGCGGAGAGACCCAGTACTTC. Translated: CASSTTGGGETQYF.

V usage is TRBV19 and J usage is TRBJ2-1, with 15 bases that match TRBD2. The germline gives CDR1 LNHDA, CDR2 SQIVND (reference sequence). With 5 bases clipped from V and 7 bases from J, the junction kept 0 bases outside the gene matches. CDR3 size: 14 residues. CDR3 residues: CASSGTSGRNEQFF. Written as DNA, the CDR3 is TGTGCCAGTAGTGGGACTAGCGGGAGGAATGAGCAGTTCTTC.